These 10 T cell receptor beta chains share one sample of origin, sequenced in a study of T cells after yellow fever vaccination. TCRdb re-analysed the 5' RACE reads in MiXCR, keeping a single row per CDR3 protein. Among under 600,000 distinct CDR3 sequences listed, 20% to 25% were seen once. Source: PBMCs, taken more than 20 days after the first yellow fever vaccination. Source of these receptors: a young man who received the YFV17D yellow fever vaccine.

The chain links TRBV20-1 to TRBJ1-4; tentative D call: TRBD1 (5 bases). Germline CDR1 DFQATT, CDR2 SNEGSKA (reference sequence). Trimming stripped 1 base from V and 2 bases from J, with 14 bases between. The CDR3 sequence is 16 residues long. Here the CDR3 DNA reads TGCAGTGCTAGAGGGGCCCCGGACATTACTAATGAAAAACTGTTTTTT. Its protein is CSARGAPDITNEKLFF.

The genes are TRBV5-6 and TRBJ2-1, with TRBD2 matching over 13 bases. CDR1 and CDR2 from the germline V gene are SGHDT and YYEEEE. Unmatched junction bases numbered 5, after V lost 4 bases and J lost 7 bases. CDR3 length: 15 amino acids. CDR3 residues: CASSVLAGGLNEQFF. The DNA of the CDR3 is TGTGCCAGCAGCGTACTAGCGGGGGGGCTTAATGAGCAGTTCTTC. The variable domain in full, with the rest retrieved from reference TRBV5-6 and TRBJ2-1, is DAGVTQSPTHLIKTRGQQVTLRCSPKSGHDTVSWYQQALGQGPQFIFQYYEEEERQRGNFPDRFSGHQFPNYSSELNVNALLLGDSALYLCASSVLAGGLNEQFFGPGTRLTVL.

This clonotype showed up just a few times. The chain links TRBV6-5 to TRBJ2-2; TRBD2 matches at 8 bases. The CDR3 spans 17 residues. Unmatched junction bases numbered 10, after V lost 1 base and J lost 6 bases. Per the germline V gene, CDR1 is MNHEY and CDR2 is SVGAGI. In DNA, the CDR3 is TGTGCCAGCAGTTACTACGGGGCGGGGGGAGCTCCCGGGGAGCTGTTTTTT. This translates into CASSYYGAGGAPGELFF.

This clonotype has only a few counts. The CDR3 DNA sequence: TGTGCCAGCAGCCTCTCCCTTAGCGGGGAGGGGTACCAAGAGACCCAGTACTTC. It is translated as CASSLSLSGEGYQETQYF. The V and J genes are TRBV7-9 and TRBJ2-5; 8 nucleotides line up with TRBD2. Unmatched junction bases numbered 14, after V lost 5 bases and J lost 0 bases. The germline V gene has CDR1 SEHNR and CDR2 FQNEAQ (reference sequence). This CDR3 is 18 amino acids long.

The J gene is TRBJ2-5, the V gene TRBV9, with 7 bases matching TRBD1. CDR1 is SGDLS and CDR2 is YYNGEE in the germline V gene. V was pared by 4 bases and J by 5 bases, with 5 bases of the junction left unmatched. The CDR3 spans 13 residues. DNA of the CDR3: TGTGCCAGCAGCCCCAGCAGGGGGGAGACCCAGTACTTC. Protein sequence: CASSPSRGETQYF.

The V gene is TRBV7-2, the J gene TRBJ1-5; a possible D gene is TRBD1 (5 bases). CDR1 is SGHTA and CDR2 is FQGNSA in the germline V gene. The CDR3 totals 15 residues. Trimming left V 1 base short and J 5 bases short, with 12 bases between. The CDR3 is CASSLVSGLDQPQHF. DNA of the CDR3: TGTGCCAGCAGCTTAGTCTCAGGGCTCGATCAGCCCCAGCATTTT.

The genes are TRBV5-1 and TRBJ1-2, with TRBD1 as a possible D gene (5 bases). This CDR3 spans 15 amino acids. Germline CDR1 is SGHRS and CDR2 is YFSETQ. Deletions cut 0 bases from V and 6 bases from J, with 15 bases between. The CDR3 protein is CASSLGPGTDHGYTF. CDR3 coding DNA: TGCGCCAGCAGCTTGGGACCAGGGACGGATCATGGCTACACCTTC.

This clonotype was seen a handful of times. V is TRBV9 and J is TRBJ1-1; D unresolved. Germline CDR1 reads SGDLS; CDR2 reads YYNGEE. The V end was cut by 3 bases, the J end by 4 bases, with 7 bases between. CDR3 length equals 12 residues. The CDR3 sequence is CASSAVGTEAFF. CDR3 sequence (DNA): TGTGCCAGCAGCGCGGTAGGCACTGAAGCTTTCTTT.

The CDR3 sequence is CASSLEVSGGNEQFF. The CDR3 region has the DNA TGCGCCAGCAGCTTGGAGGTTAGCGGGGGGAATGAGCAGTTCTTC. The chain carries TRBV5-1 and TRBJ2-1; 10 positions match TRBD2. The CDR3 extends over 15 amino acids. Losses at the gene ends were 0 bases for V and 7 bases for J; bases not matched to a gene: 4. CDR1 is SGHRS and CDR2 is YFSETQ in the germline V gene.

The rearrangement joins TRBV11-3 to TRBJ1-5; D possibly corresponds to TRBD1 (5 bases). This CDR3 region has 14 residues. Germline loops: CDR1 SGHNT, CDR2 YENEEA. V shed 0 bases and J shed 7 bases, with 10 bases lying between them. CDR3 in amino acids: CASSLERGSQPQHF. The CDR3 nucleotides read TGTGCCAGCAGCTTAGAGCGGGGGAGCCAGCCCCAGCATTTT.